This is a list of T cell receptor beta chains from one sample in a study of blood T cell repertoires in COVID-19. Repertoires were generated with immunoSEQ multiplex PCR, while TCRdb's copy carries only in-frame clones and drops some. The sample shows approximately 38,000 clones, approximately 80% of them seen only once. The sequencing input was peripheral blood. The receptors were sampled from a human donor with acute or convalescent COVID-19. The donor label of this sample is uncertain. CDR3s include the opening cysteine and the closing phenylalanine or tryptophan. D genes are given only for firm matches. A clone size is listed for some rows: how often the clone was seen (once, few, many), or a class if it is expanded.

CDR3 length	J gene	D gene	V gene	clone size	CDR3 DNA	CDR3 protein
13	TRBJ1-5	NA	TRBV18	NA	TGTGCCAGCTCACCACAAGGGGATCAGCCCCAGCATTTT	CASSPQGDQPQHF
16	TRBJ2-1	TRBD1	TRBV11-3	NA	TGTGCCAGCAGCCCGAGGGGACAGGGGGCTAGCAATGAGCAGTTCTTC	CASSPRGQGASNEQFF
16	TRBJ2-2	TRBD2	TRBV5-1	NA	TGCGCCAGCAGGAAAGCGGGGGTCCCGGGAGTCGGGGAGCTGTTTTTT	CASRKAGVPGVGELFF
15	TRBJ1-2	NA	TRBV7-8	NA	TGTGCCAGCAGCTTAGATGGTTCGGGGACTAGGGGCTACACCTTC	CASSLDGSGTRGYTF
13	TRBJ1-5	NA	TRBV14	NA	TGTGCCAGCAGCCTGGGCCTCAATCAGCCCCAGCATTTT	CASSLGLNQPQHF
15	TRBJ2-7	TRBD1	TRBV19	once	TGTGCCAGTAGCGCGGGGACAGGGGCTATGTACGAGCAGTACTTC	CASSAGTGAMYEQYF
15	TRBJ1-4	TRBD1	TRBV7-2	NA	TGTGCCAGCAGCTTAGGACAGGGCTTTAATGAAAAACTGTTTTTT	CASSLGQGFNEKLFF
10	TRBJ1-1	NA	TRBV29-1	NA	TGCAGCGTAATGGACTCTGAAGCTTTCTTT	CSVMDSEAFF
16	TRBJ2-1	NA	TRBV9	few	TGTGCCAGCAGCGCCCTGCTGGGGAGCTCCTACAATGAGCAGTTCTTC	CASSALLGSSYNEQFF
14	TRBJ2-7	TRBD1	TRBV9	NA	TGTGCCAGCAGCGTTCGGACAGGGCGCGACGAGCAGTACTTC	CASSVRTGRDEQYF
17	TRBJ2-7	TRBD1	TRBV7-2	few	TGTGCCAGCAGCTTAGGAGCACAGACAGGGGGCTCCTACGAGCAGTACTTC	CASSLGAQTGGSYEQYF
16	TRBJ2-6	TRBD2	TRBV4-1	NA	TGCGCCAGCAGCCACCCGGGGGGCTCTGGGGCCAACGTCCTGACTTTC	CASSHPGGSGANVLTF
13	TRBJ2-7	TRBD1	TRBV24-1	NA	TGTGCCACCAGTAGGGGGACAGACTACGAGCAGTACTTC	CATSRGTDYEQYF
15	TRBJ1-1	NA	TRBV18	NA	TGTGCCAGCTCACCACAGACGGACAGGAACACTGAAGCTTTCTTT	CASSPQTDRNTEAFF
15	TRBJ1-3	NA	TRBV5-4	NA	TGTGCCAGCAGCTTGGACCTAGGGAGTGGAAACACCATATATTTT	CASSLDLGSGNTIYF
15	TRBJ1-1	NA	TRBV10-3	NA	TGTGCCATCGGGGGGGGTATCCAGGGACAAACTGAAGCTTTCTTT	CAIGGGIQGQTEAFF
15	TRBJ1-1	TRBD1	TRBV29-1	NA	TGCAGCGTGACGGCGGGACAGTCATTCCCGGCTGAAGCTTTCTTT	CSVTAGQSFPAEAFF
15	TRBJ2-5	TRBD2	TRBV5-6	NA	TGTGCCAGCAGCTTGTGGGGGACTAGCTTGGAGACCCAGTACTTC	CASSLWGTSLETQYF
14	TRBJ2-7	TRBD2	TRBV5-6	NA	TGTGCCAGCAGCTTGAGCGGGAGCCCCTACGAGCAGTACTTC	CASSLSGSPYEQYF
14	TRBJ2-1	NA	TRBV28	NA	TGTGCCACCCTAAAACCGGACTACCCCCATGAGCAGTTCTTC	CATLKPDYPHEQFF
17	TRBJ1-4	NA	TRBV18	NA	TGTGCCAGCTCACCTGCCTCCCCAGGGGTAACTAATGAAAAACTGTTTTTT	CASSPASPGVTNEKLFF
17	TRBJ2-7	NA	TRBV27	once	TGTGCCAGCAGTTTATCGTTGCCCAGGTTGGGGGGCTACGAGCAGTACTTC	CASSLSLPRLGGYEQYF
15	TRBJ2-1	TRBD2	TRBV3-1/TRBV3-2	NA	TGTGCCAGCAGCCAGGATAGCGGGAGCTACAATGAGCAGTTCTTC	CASSQDSGSYNEQFF
19	TRBJ2-2	NA	TRBV7-2	NA	TGTGCCAGCAGCTCGAGTGGGCGGTCAGGGATTTCGAACACCGGGGAGCTGTTTTTT	CASSSSGRSGISNTGELFF
15	TRBJ1-1	NA	TRBV5-5	NA	TGTGCCAGCAGCTTGTTGCGTGTATCAGGGGATGAAACTTTCTTT	CASSLLRVSGDETFF
14	TRBJ1-5	NA	TRBV7-2	few	TGTGCCAGCAGCTTACCCTCGGGGAATCAGCCCCAGCATTTT	CASSLPSGNQPQHF
16	TRBJ2-1	NA	TRBV5-1	NA	TGCGCCAGCAGCTGGGGAGCGAGGAGCTCCTACAATGAGCAGTTCTTC	CASSWGARSSYNEQFF
14	TRBJ2-5	NA	TRBV18	NA	TGTGCCAGCTCCCCTCGGAGGGCCCAAGAGACCCAGTACTTC	CASSPRRAQETQYF
17	TRBJ2-1	TRBD2	TRBV5-1	once	TGCGCCAGCAGCTTGAGACTAGCGGGGGGAACTTACAATGAGCAGTTCTTC	CASSLRLAGGTYNEQFF
13	TRBJ1-1	NA	TRBV7-3	NA	TGTGCCAGCAGCTTCGCGGAGAACACTGAAGCTTTCTTT	CASSFAENTEAFF
17	TRBJ2-1	TRBD2	TRBV4-3	few	TGCGCCAGCAGCCAAGAACCGGGACTAGCGGGGGTTTATGAGCAGTTCTTC	CASSQEPGLAGVYEQFF
16	TRBJ2-2	TRBD1	TRBV7-6	NA	TGTGCCAGCAGCTCTTCGGGGACAGCTAAAACCGGGGAGCTGTTTTTT	CASSSSGTAKTGELFF
18	TRBJ2-2	TRBD1	TRBV6-2/TRBV6-3	NA	TGTGCCAGCAGTTACAATGACCCCAGGGGGCCGGGAACCGGGGAGCTGTTTTTT	CASSYNDPRGPGTGELFF